The 23 T cell receptor beta chains given below trace back to one sample, sequenced in a study of human T cells and chemical hapten exposure. Each CDR3 protein gets one entry after TCRdb re-called the RACE reads with MiXCR. The sample lists approximately 370,000 distinct CDR3 sequences, around 5.5% occurring once. Time point: pre-sensitization, week 0. Documented treatment: therapeutic diphenylcyclopropenone sensitization with weekly scalp DPC. Sequenced here: whole blood, sampled in connection with sensitization to the hapten diphenylcyclopropenone (DPC). These receptors were collected from a woman between 18 and 30 years old with alopecia areata. Some clones in this sample may be carry-over from other donors' samples.

This clonotype was seen a single time. The chain recombines TRBV21-1 with TRBJ2-1; TRBD2 is the table's D call, not checked against the DNA. TRBV21-1 is reported as a pseudogene. This CDR3 contains 16 residues. The CDR3 sequence is CASSKSYPRGGNEQFF. DNA of the CDR3: TGTGCCAGCAGCAAAAGTTACCCGCGGGGGGGCAATGAGCAGTTCTTC.

This clonotype has just a few counts. This chain uses TRBV6-2 or TRBV6-3 with TRBJ1-6; 7 bases map to TRBD1. CDR1 is MNHEY and CDR2 is SVGEGT in the germline V gene. Trimming removed 7 bases from V and 10 bases from J; junction bases left unmatched: 13. There are 15 residues in the CDR3. The CDR3 DNA reads TGTGCCAGCATTGATATCGGACAGGTGGGATCACCCCTCCACTTT. It is translated as CASIDIGQVGSPLHF.

This CDR3 reads CASSLPVRTVKNIQYF. The CDR3 bases are TGTGCCAGCAGTTTACCTGTAAGGACTGTCAAAAACATTCAGTACTTC. V usage is TRBV28 and J usage is TRBJ2-4, with D possibly being TRBD2 (5 bases). Germline V lookup: CDR1 MDHEN, CDR2 SYDVKM. This CDR3 has 16 amino acids. V shed 2 bases and J shed 3 bases, with 14 bases lying between them.

This clonotype has a count of ten or more. V usage is TRBV2 and J usage is TRBJ2-2, with D uncertain. Trimming stripped 5 bases from V and 6 bases from J, with 13 bases between. CDR3 size: 14 residues. The germline V gene has CDR1 SNHLY and CDR2 FYNNEI. The CDR3 is CASSYLLGAGELFF. CDR3 nucleotide sequence: TGTGCCAGCAGTTACCTCCTGGGCGCCGGGGAGCTGTTTTTT.

V gene TRBV6-1 combines with J gene TRBJ2-3; the match to TRBD2 covers 11 bases. Germline V gene sequence: CDR1 MNHNS, CDR2 SASEGT. There are 19 residues in the CDR3. V lost 7 bases, J lost 0 bases, and 15 bases stayed unmatched. CDR3 sequence: CASNKRWLAGGSSTDTQYF. CDR3 in DNA: TGTGCCAGCAACAAAAGGTGGCTAGCGGGGGGATCTAGCACAGATACGCAGTATTTT.

The V call is TRBV29-1, the J call TRBJ2-7; D is perhaps TRBD1 (7 bases). Germline V gene data show CDR1 as SQVTM and CDR2 as ANQGSEA. The CDR3 covers 18 residues. Trimming removed 4 bases at V and 0 bases at J, with 25 bases between. The CDR3 nucleotides read TGCAGCGTTGGTAAGGGGTCCTCGGAGGGGGCTAGCTCCTACGAGCAGTACTTC. Translated, it gives CSVGKGSSEGASSYEQYF.

This clonotype was counted a few times. This sequence joins TRBV7-3 and TRBJ2-1; no clear D. Germline CDR1 SGHTA, CDR2 FQGTGA. Trimming left V 6 bases short and J 0 bases short, with 15 bases between. The CDR3 runs 16 residues. CDR3 DNA: TGTGCCAGCAGTCCCGTGAGGCTGAGCTCCTACAATGAGCAGTTCTTC. This codes for CASSPVRLSSYNEQFF.

This clonotype was seen many times. This chain joins TRBV10-2 and TRBJ1-6; perhaps TRBD1 as D (5 bases). This CDR3 has 14 residues. Per germline, CDR1 WSHSY and CDR2 SAAADI. V was cut by 6 bases and J by 7 bases, with 13 bases left in between. The DNA for the CDR3 is TGCGCCAGCAGAATCCCCTGGGGGAATTCACCCCTCCACTTT. Translated: CASRIPWGNSPLHF.

The gene calls are TRBV27 and TRBJ1-3, with D uncertain. The germline gives CDR1 MNHEY, CDR2 SMNVEV (reference sequence). The CDR3 spans 13 residues. Trimming pared 5 bases from V and 8 bases from J, leaving 13 bases between. As DNA, the CDR3 is TGTGCCAGCAGTCCCATCTTCGGCGACACCATATATTTT. This sequence encodes CASSPIFGDTIYF.

This clonotype was found many times. This chain uses TRBV7-6 with TRBJ2-1; 12 bases are a match to TRBD2. This CDR3 contains 16 residues. Trimming removed 0 bases from V and 9 bases from J; junction bases left unmatched: 6. Per germline, CDR1 SGHVS and CDR2 FNYEAQ. The CDR3 here is CASSLASSGGASEQFF. The CDR3, as DNA: TGTGCCAGCAGCTTAGCGTCTAGCGGGGGGGCCAGTGAGCAGTTCTTC.

This clonotype was seen a handful of times. This chain uses TRBV5-4 with TRBJ1-4; D is unclear. The CDR3 runs to 13 residues. Germline V gene data show CDR1 as SGHNT and CDR2 as YYREEE (reference sequence). CDR3 residues: CASSKSTNEKLFF. CDR3 bases: TGTGCGAGTTCCAAGTCAACTAATGAAAAACTGTTTTTT.

A few counts support this clonotype. This chain uses TRBV21-1 with TRBJ1-5; no DNA check was done on the table's D call, TRBD1. TRBV21-1 is noted as a pseudogene. The CDR3 totals 16 residues. The CDR3 DNA follows: TGTGCCAGCAGCAAAGACAGGACAGGATACGGTCAGCCCCAGCATTTT. Translated: CASSKDRTGYGQPQHF.

This clonotype appeared a few times. The rearrangement joins TRBV6-6 to TRBJ1-4; D remains ambiguous. Germline CDR1 reads MNHNY; CDR2 reads SVGAGI (reference sequence). The CDR3 sequence is 13 residues long. Trimming removed 10 bases from V and 5 bases from J, with 14 bases in between. For the CDR3, the DNA is TGTGCCACCCGAGCGGACCTCAATGAAAAACTGTTTTTT. Amino acids: CATRADLNEKLFF.

V is TRBV27 and J is TRBJ1-1; D not resolved. The length of the CDR3 is 14 residues. Germline CDR1 is MNHEY and CDR2 is SMNVEV (reference sequence). V lost 3 bases to trimming and J lost 5 bases, with 13 bases between them. DNA of the CDR3: TGTGCCAGCAGTTTCCGGGGATCGCGGACTGAAGCTTTCTTT. The encoded protein is CASSFRGSRTEAFF.

The chain uses TRBV6-2 or TRBV6-3 and TRBJ1-6; D not resolved. This CDR3 is built from 14 residues. V was cut by 7 bases and J by 7 bases, with 14 bases left in between. Germline V gene sequence: CDR1 MNHEY, CDR2 SVGEGT. This CDR3 reads CASTTGSENSPLHF. The DNA for the CDR3 is TGTGCCAGCACCACGGGGTCAGAAAATTCACCCCTCCACTTT.

This clonotype appeared a few times. CDR3 in DNA: TGTGCCAGCAGCTTGTACCAGGCCATCCACAATGAGCAGTTCTTC. Translation: CASSLYQAIHNEQFF. This sequence joins TRBV5-6 and TRBJ2-1, with D unclear. The CDR3 length is 15 residues. V gave up 1 base and J gave up 5 bases, with 13 bases separating them. The V gene's germline CDR1 is SGHDT and CDR2 YYEEEE.

The CDR3, as DNA: TGCGCCAGCAGCTTGGTAGGGACAGAGAACACTGAAGCTTTCTTT. Amino acids: CASSLVGTENTEAFF. The chain uses TRBV5-1 and TRBJ1-1; 7 nucleotides agree with TRBD1. Trimming cost V 0 bases and J 1 base; bases outside gene matches: 3. CDR1 is SGHRS and CDR2 is YFSETQ in the germline V gene. The CDR3 loop spans 15 amino acids.

This clonotype was picked up many times. The CDR3 DNA is TGTGCCAGCAGCTTGTTGGGACTAGCGGCAGATACGCAGTATTTT. Translating gives CASSLLGLAADTQYF. The chain links TRBV5-6 to TRBJ2-3; 11 bases agree with TRBD2. V shed 1 base, J shed 4 bases, and the junction held 2 bases outside the gene matches. This CDR3 is 15 amino acids long. Germline V gene lookup returns CDR1 SGHDT and CDR2 YYEEEE.

This chain connects TRBV11-2 to TRBJ2-3; D unresolved. CDR1 and CDR2 from the germline V gene are SGHAT and FQNNGV. The V and J ends lost 5 bases and 4 bases respectively, with 16 bases between them. The CDR3 extends over 15 amino acids. The CDR3 here is CASSTARLRSDTQYF. CDR3 coding DNA: TGTGCCAGCAGCACCGCTAGGCTACGGTCAGATACGCAGTATTTT.

The chain carries TRBV12-3 or TRBV12-4 and TRBJ1-6; D is ambiguous. This CDR3 comprises 16 residues. Trimming took 6 bases from V and 0 from J, leaving 12 bases between them. The CDR3 region is CASRPEASSYNSPLHF. In DNA form, the CDR3 reads TGTGCCAGCAGGCCCGAGGCAAGCTCCTATAATTCACCCCTCCACTTT.

This clonotype was observed at least ten times. J is TRBJ1-2 and V is TRBV19; D not certain. CDR1 is LNHDA, CDR2 SQIVND, per germline (reference sequence). The ends were cut back, 9 bases at V and 4 bases at J, with 18 bases in the middle. The CDR3 contains 14 residues. This CDR3 reads CASKDRATTYGYTF. DNA of the CDR3: TGTGCCAGCAAAGACCGGGCTACGACCTATGGCTACACCTTC.

The CDR3 is CATHRDSYGYTF. The CDR3 nucleotides are TGTGCCACCCACAGGGACAGCTATGGCTACACCTTC. V gene TRBV24-1 combines with J gene TRBJ1-2; 7 bases are a match to TRBD1. The ends lost 9 bases at V and 4 bases at J; junction bases unmatched: 4. CDR1 KGHDR and CDR2 SFDVKD come from the germline V gene. The CDR3 consists of 12 residues.

The rearrangement uses TRBV4-3 and TRBJ1-4; D gene uncertain. The V end was cut by 0 bases, the J end by 5 bases, with 13 bases between. The CDR3 consists of 16 residues. CDR1 LGHNA and CDR2 YSLEER come from the germline V gene. For the CDR3, the DNA is TGCGCCAGCAGCCAAGATTACGCAGGAAAAAATGAAAAACTGTTTTTT. This gives the protein CASSQDYAGKNEKLFF.